These T cell receptor beta chains were read from a single sample in a study of CD8 T cells in ankylosing spondylitis. TCRdb processed the 5' RACE reads anew with MiXCR; each CDR3 protein has one entry. This table holds under 300,000 distinct CDR3 sequences, about 10% found once. Sequenced input: blood, either unsorted or a sorted T cell fraction (not recorded which). All receptors derive from a male donor with ankylosing spondylitis or in good health (not recorded which). Both conserved end residues are part of each CDR3. Each record gives: D gene, J gene, V gene, CDR3 protein. The D gene is left open where the match is weak.

NA,TRBJ2-4,TRBV9,CASSVGGGKNIQYF
TRBD1,TRBJ1-2,TRBV6-1,CASNTYRGGQAYGYTF
NA,TRBJ2-5,TRBV18,CASSPVGSETQYF
TRBD1,TRBJ1-5,TRBV29-1,CSVATGGRNQPQHF
NA,TRBJ1-2,TRBV2,CASRRALELGGYTF
NA,TRBJ2-2,TRBV2,CASSEGLGTGELFF
TRBD1,TRBJ1-2,TRBV20-1,CSARDSRTGTYTF
NA,TRBJ2-5,TRBV29-1,CSGSRERETQYF
NA,TRBJ1-2,TRBV6-5,CASSWEGGYTF
TRBD2,TRBJ2-5,TRBV20-1,CSVPTPTAGNQETQYF
TRBD1,TRBJ1-4,TRBV20-1,CSAMRGQAEKLFF
TRBD2,TRBJ2-1,TRBV9,CASSVRPSGVWYEQFF